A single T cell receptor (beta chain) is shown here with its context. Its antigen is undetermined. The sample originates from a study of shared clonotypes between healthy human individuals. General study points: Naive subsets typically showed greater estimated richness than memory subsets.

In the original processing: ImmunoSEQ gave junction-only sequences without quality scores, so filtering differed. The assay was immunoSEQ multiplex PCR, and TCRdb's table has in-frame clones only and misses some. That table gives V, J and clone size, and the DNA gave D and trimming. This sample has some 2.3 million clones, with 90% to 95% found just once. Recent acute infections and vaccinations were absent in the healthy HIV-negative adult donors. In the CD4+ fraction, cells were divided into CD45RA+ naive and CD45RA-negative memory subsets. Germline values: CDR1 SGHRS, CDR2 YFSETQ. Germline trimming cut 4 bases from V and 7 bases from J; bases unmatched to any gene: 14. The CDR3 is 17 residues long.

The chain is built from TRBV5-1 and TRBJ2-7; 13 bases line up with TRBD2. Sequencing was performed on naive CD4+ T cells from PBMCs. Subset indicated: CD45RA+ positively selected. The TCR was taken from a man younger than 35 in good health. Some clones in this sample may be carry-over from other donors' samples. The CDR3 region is CASSLGTSGTPHTEQYF. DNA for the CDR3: TGCGCCAGCAGCCTGGGGACTAGCGGGACCCCACATACAGAGCAGTACTTC. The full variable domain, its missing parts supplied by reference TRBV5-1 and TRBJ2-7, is KAGVTQTPRYLIKTRGQQVTLSCSPISGHRSVSWYQQTPGQGLQFLFEYFSETQRNKGNFPGRFSGRQFSNSRSEMNVSTLELGDSALYLCASSLGTSGTPHTEQYFGPGTRLTVT.